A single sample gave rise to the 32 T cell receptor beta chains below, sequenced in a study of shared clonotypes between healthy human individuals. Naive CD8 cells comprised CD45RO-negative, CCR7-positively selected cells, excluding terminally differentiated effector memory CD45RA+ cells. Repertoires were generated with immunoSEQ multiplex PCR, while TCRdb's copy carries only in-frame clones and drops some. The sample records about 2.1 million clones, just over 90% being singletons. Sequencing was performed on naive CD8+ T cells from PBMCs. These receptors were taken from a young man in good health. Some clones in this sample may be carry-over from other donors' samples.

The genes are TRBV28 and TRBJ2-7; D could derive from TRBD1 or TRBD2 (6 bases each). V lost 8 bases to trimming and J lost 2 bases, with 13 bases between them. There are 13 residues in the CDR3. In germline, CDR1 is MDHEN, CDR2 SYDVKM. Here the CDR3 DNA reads TGTGCCAGCCGCGGAGGGGGGACCTACGAGCAGTACTTC. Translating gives CASRGGGTYEQYF.

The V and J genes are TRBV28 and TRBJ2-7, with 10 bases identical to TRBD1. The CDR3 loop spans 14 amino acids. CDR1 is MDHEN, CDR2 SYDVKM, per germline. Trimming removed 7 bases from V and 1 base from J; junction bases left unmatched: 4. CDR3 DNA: TGTGCCAGCACCGGGACAGGGGTTTCCTACGAGCAGTACTTC. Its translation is CASTGTGVSYEQYF. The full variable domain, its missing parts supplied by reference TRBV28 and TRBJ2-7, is DVKVTQSSRYLVKRTGEKVFLECVQDMDHENMFWYRQDPGLGLRLIYFSYDVKMKEKGDIPEGYSVSREKKERFSLILESASTNQTSMYLCASTGTGVSYEQYFGPGTRLTVT.

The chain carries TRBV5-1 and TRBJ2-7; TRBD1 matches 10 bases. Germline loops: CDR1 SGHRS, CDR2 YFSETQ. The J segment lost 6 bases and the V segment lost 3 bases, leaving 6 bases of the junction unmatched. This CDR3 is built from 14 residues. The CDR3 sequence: CASSSDRGVLEQYF. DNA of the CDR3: TGCGCCAGCAGCTCGGACAGGGGGGTACTCGAGCAGTACTTC.

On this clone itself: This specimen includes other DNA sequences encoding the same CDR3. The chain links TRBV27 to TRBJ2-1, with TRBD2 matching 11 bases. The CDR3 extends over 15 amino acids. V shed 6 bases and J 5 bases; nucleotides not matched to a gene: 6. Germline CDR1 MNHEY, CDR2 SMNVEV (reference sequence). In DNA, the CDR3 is TGTGCCAGCAGGCCTGGGACTAGCGGAAACAATGAGCAGTTCTTC. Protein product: CASRPGTSGNNEQFF.

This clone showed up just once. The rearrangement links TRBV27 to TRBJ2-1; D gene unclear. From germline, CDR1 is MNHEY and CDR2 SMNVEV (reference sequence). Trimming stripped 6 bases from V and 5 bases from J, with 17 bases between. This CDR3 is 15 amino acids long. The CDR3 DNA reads TGTGCCAGCAGCCGGGTGGGCACTGGGGACAATGAGCAGTTCTTC. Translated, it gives CASSRVGTGDNEQFF.

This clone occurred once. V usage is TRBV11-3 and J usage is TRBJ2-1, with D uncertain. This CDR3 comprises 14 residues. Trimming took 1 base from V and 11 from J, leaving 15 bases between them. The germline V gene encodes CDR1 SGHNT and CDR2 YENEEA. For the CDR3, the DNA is TGTGCCAGCAGCTTAGTCGGCGAGAGCCGGAAGCAGTTCTTC. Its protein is CASSLVGESRKQFF. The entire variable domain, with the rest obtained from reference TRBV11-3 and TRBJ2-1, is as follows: EAGVVQSPRYKIIEKKQPVAFWCNPISGHNTLYWYLQNLGQGPELLIRYENEEAVDDSQLPKDRFSAERLKGVDSTLKIQPAELGDSAVYLCASSLVGESRKQFFGPGTRLTVL.

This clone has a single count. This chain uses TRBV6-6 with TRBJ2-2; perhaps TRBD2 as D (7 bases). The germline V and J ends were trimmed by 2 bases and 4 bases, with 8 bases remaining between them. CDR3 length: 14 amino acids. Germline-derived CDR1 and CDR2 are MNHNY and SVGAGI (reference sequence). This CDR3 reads CASSYRGGTGELFF. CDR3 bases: TGTGCCAGCAGTTACAGGGGGGGCACCGGGGAGCTGTTTTTT.

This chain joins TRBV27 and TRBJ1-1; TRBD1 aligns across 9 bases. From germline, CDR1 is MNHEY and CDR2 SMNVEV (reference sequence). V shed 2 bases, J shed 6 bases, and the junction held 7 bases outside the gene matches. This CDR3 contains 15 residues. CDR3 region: CASSLIGQGIPEAFF. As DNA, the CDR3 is TGTGCCAGCAGTTTAATCGGACAGGGGATTCCTGAAGCTTTCTTT.

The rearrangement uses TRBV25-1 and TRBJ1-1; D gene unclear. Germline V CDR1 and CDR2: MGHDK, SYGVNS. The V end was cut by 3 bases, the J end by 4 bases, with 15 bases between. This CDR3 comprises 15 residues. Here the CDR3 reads CASSDPGGSSTEAFF. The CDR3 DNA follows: TGTGCCAGCAGTGACCCGGGAGGGTCGAGCACTGAAGCTTTCTTT. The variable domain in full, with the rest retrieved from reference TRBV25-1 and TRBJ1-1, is EADIYQTPRYLVIGTGKKITLECSQTMGHDKMYWYQQDPGMELHLIHYSYGVNSTEKGDLSSESTVSRIRTEHFPLTLESARPSHTSQYLCASSDPGGSSTEAFFGQGTRLTVV.

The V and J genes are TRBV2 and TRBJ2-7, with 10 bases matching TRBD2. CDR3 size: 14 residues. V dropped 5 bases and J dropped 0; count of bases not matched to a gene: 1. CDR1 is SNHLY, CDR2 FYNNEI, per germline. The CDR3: CASSSGRASYEQYF. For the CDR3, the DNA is TGTGCCAGCAGTAGCGGGAGGGCCTCCTACGAGCAGTACTTC. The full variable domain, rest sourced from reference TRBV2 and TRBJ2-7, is EPEVTQTPSHQVTQMGQEVILRCVPISNHLYFYWYRQILGQKVEFLVSFYNNEISEKSEIFDDQFSVERPDGSNFTLKIRSTKLEDSAMYFCASSSGRASYEQYFGPGTRLTVT.

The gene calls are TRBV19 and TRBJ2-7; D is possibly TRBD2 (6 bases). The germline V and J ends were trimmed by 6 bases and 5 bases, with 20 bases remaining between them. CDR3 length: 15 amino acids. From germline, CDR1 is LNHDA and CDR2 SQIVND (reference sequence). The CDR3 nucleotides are TGTGCCAGTAGCGCGTCCGGGACTCCTTATGACGAGCAGTACTTC. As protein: CASSASGTPYDEQYF.

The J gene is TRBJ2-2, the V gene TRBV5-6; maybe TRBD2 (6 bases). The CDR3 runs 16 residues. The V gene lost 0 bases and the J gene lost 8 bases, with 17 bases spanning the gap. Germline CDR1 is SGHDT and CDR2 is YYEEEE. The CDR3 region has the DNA TGTGCCAGCAGCTTGGCAGGGACCGGGGGATTGGGGGAGCTGTTTTTT. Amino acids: CASSLAGTGGLGELFF.

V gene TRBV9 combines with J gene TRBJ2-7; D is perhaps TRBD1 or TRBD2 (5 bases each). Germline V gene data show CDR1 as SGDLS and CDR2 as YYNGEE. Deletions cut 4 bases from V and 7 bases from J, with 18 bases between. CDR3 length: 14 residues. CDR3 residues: CASSSHGTPGEQYF. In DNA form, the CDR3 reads TGTGCCAGCAGCTCCCACGGGACCCCCGGAGAGCAGTACTTC.

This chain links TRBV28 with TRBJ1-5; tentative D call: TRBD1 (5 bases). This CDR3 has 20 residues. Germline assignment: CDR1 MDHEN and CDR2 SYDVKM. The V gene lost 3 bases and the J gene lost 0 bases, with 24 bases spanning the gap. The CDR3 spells CASSFMGVVQGEISNQPQHF. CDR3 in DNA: TGTGCCAGCAGTTTCATGGGTGTTGTCCAGGGCGAAATTAGCAATCAGCCCCAGCATTTT. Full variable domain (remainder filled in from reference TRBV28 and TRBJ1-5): DVKVTQSSRYLVKRTGEKVFLECVQDMDHENMFWYRQDPGLGLRLIYFSYDVKMKEKGDIPEGYSVSREKKERFSLILESASTNQTSMYLCASSFMGVVQGEISNQPQHFGDGTRLSIL.

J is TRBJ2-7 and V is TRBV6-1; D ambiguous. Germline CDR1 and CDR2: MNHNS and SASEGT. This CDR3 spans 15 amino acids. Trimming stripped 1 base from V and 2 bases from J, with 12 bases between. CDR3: CASSEGTDPTYEQYF. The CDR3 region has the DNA TGTGCCAGCAGTGAAGGAACGGATCCTACCTACGAGCAGTACTTC.

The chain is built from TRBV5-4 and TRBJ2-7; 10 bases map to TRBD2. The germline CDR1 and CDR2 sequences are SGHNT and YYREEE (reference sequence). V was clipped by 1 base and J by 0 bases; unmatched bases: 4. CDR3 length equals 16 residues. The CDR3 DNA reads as TGTGCCAGCAGCTTGTATGCTAGCGGGAGCTCCTACGAGCAGTACTTC. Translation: CASSLYASGSSYEQYF.

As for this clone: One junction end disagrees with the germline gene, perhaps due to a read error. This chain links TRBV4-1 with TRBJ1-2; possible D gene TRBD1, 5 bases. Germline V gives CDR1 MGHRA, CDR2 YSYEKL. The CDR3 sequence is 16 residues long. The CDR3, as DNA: TGCGCCAGCAGCGCGCTAACGGGGGTGGCACTCTATAGCTACACCTTC. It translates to CASSALTGVALYSYTF.

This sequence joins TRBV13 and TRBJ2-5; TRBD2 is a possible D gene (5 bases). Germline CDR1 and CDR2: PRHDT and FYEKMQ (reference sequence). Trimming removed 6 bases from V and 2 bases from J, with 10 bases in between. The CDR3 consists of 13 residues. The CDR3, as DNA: TGTGCCAGCAGTGAGGGCTTTCAAGAGACCCAGTACTTC. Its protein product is CASSEGFQETQYF.

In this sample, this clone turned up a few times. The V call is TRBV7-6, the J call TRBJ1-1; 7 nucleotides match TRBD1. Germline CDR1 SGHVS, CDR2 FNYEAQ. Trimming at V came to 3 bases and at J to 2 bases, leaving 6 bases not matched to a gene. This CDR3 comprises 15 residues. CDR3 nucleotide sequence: TGTGCCAGCAGCTTGGCCGGGACAGATAACACTGAAGCTTTCTTT. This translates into CASSLAGTDNTEAFF.

The CDR3 sequence is CASSLKREIGTDTQYF. DNA of the CDR3: TGTGCCAGCAGCTTAAAGCGGGAGATCGGCACAGATACGCAGTATTTT. The chain recombines TRBV5-4 with TRBJ2-3, with 8 bases fitting TRBD2. Germline lookup yields CDR1 SGHNT and CDR2 YYREEE (reference sequence). Trimming took 2 bases from V and 1 from J; bases not matched to a gene: 6. This CDR3 contains 16 residues.

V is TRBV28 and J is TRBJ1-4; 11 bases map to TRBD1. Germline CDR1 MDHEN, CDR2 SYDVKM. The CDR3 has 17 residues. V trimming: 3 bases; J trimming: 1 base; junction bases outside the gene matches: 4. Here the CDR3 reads CASSFGDRGRTNEKLFF. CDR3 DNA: TGTGCCAGCAGTTTCGGGGACAGGGGGAGAACTAATGAAAAACTGTTTTTT.

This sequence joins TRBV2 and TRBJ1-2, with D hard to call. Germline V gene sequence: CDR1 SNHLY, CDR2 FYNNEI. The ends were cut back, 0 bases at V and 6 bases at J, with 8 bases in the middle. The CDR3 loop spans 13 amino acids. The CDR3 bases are TGTGCCAGCAGTGAAGCGCTGAACCATGGCTACACCTTC. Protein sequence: CASSEALNHGYTF.

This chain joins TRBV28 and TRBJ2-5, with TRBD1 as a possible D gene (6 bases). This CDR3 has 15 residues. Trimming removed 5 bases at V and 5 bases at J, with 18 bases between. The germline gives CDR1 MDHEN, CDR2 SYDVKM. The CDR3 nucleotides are TGTGCCAGCAGTCCACAGACAGGCTTCGGGGAGACCCAGTACTTC. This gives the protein CASSPQTGFGETQYF.

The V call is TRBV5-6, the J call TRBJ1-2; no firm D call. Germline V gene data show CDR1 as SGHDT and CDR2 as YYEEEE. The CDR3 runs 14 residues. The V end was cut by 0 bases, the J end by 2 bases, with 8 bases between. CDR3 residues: CASSLELGNYGYTF. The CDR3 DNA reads TGTGCCAGCAGCTTGGAGCTAGGGAACTATGGCTACACCTTC.

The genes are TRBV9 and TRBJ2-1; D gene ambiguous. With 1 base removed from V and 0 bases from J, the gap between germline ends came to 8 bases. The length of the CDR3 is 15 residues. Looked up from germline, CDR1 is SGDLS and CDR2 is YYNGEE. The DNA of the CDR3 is TGTGCCAGCAGCGTAAACGGGCTCTCCTACAATGAGCAGTTCTTC. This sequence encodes CASSVNGLSYNEQFF.

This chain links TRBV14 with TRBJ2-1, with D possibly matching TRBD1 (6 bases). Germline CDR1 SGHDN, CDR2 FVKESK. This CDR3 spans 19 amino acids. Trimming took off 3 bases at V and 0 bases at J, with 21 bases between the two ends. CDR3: CASSQFDRSESSSYNEQFF. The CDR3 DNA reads TGTGCCAGCAGCCAGTTTGACAGGAGTGAATCCAGCTCCTACAATGAGCAGTTCTTC.

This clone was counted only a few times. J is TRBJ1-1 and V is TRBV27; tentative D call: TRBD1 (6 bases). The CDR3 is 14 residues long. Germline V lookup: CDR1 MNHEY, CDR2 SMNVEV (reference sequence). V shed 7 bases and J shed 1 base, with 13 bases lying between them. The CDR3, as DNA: TGTGCCAGCAAGCAGGGACAAACGAACACTGAAGCTTTCTTT. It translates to CASKQGQTNTEAFF.

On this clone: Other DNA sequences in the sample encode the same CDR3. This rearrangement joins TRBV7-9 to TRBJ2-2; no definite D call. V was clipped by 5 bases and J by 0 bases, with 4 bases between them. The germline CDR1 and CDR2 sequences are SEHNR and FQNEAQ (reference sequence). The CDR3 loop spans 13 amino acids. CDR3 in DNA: TGTGCCAGCAGCCGCCCGAACACCGGGGAGCTGTTTTTT. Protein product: CASSRPNTGELFF.

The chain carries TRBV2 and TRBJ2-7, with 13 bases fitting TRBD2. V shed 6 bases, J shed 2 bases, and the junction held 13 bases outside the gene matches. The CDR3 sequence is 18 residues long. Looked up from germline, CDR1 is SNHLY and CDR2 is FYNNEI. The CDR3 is CASRGQGVLAGGPYEQYF. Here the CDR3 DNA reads TGTGCCAGCAGAGGGCAGGGGGTACTAGCGGGAGGGCCCTACGAGCAGTACTTC.

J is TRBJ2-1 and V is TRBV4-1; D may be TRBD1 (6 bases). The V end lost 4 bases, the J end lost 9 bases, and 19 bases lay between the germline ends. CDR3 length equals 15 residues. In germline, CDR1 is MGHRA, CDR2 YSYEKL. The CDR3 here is CASSPGPGDWSEQFF. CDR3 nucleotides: TGCGCCAGCAGCCCCGGCCCAGGGGATTGGAGTGAGCAGTTCTTC.

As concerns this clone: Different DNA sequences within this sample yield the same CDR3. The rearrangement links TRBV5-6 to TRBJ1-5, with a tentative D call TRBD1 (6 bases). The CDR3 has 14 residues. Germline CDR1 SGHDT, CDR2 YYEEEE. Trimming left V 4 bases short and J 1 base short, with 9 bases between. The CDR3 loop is CASSLGHSNQPQHF. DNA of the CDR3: TGTGCCAGCAGCCTGGGACACAGCAATCAGCCCCAGCATTTT.

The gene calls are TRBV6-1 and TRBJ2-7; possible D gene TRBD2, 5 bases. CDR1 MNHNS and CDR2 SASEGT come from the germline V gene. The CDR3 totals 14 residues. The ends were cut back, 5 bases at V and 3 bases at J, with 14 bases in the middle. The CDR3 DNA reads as TGTGCCAGCAGTTCCGGCCAGAGGGTCTACGAGCAGTACTTC. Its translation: CASSSGQRVYEQYF.